This TCR beta chain was sequenced during a study of cytomegalovirus exposure and HLA in healthy donors. Study-level points and caveats: Presence/absence analyses assumed roughly uniform sequencing depth across donors. The likely origin of a cluster of highly shared sequence variants was a sequencing artifact. A few of the chains that were CMV-associated were confirmed in vitro to be specific for CMV antigens.

In germline, CDR1 is SGDLS, CDR2 YYNGEE. The CDR3 consists of 15 residues. V trimming: 3 bases; J trimming: 3 bases; junction bases outside the gene matches: 7. The study ran its PCR with 60 Vbeta and 13 Jbeta primers. TCRdb's copy holds only in-frame clones and misses some; the assay was immunoSEQ multiplex PCR. The data hold under 110,000 clones, with 65% to 80% observed a single time. As to this clone: Its antigen is unknown.

The sample comprised PBMCs. J is TRBJ2-3 and V is TRBV9; 7 bases agree with TRBD1. The TCR was taken from a woman aged 45-65 years in good health and CMV-seropositive. CDR3 DNA sequence: TGTGCCAGCAGCGCGTCGGGACAGTCTACAGATACGCAGTATTTT. It yields the protein CASSASGQSTDTQYF.